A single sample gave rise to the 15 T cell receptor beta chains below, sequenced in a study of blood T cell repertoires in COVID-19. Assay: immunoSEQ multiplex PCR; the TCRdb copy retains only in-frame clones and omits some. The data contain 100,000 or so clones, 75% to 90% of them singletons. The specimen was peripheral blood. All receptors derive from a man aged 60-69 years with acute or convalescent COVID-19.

The CDR3 here is CASSTHGQGDEAFF. Written as DNA, the CDR3 is TGTGCCAGCAGCACCCACGGACAGGGGGATGAAGCTTTCTTT. This chain uses TRBV7-2 with TRBJ1-1; 10 nucleotides match TRBD1. Germline V gives CDR1 SGHTA, CDR2 FQGNSA. The length of the CDR3 is 14 residues. J was trimmed by 7 bases and V by 5 bases; bases with no gene match: 7.

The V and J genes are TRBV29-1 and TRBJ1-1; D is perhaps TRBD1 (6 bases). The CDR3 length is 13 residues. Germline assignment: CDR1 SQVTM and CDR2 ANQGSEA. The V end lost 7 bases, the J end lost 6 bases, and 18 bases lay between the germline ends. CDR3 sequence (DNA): TGCAGCGCCAACCCGATACAGGGCGCTGAAGCTTTCTTT. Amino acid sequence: CSANPIQGAEAFF.

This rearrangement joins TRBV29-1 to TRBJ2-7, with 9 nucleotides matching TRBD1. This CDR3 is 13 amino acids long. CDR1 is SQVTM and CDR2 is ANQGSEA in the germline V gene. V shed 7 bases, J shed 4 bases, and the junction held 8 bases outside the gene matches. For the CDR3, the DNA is TGCAGCGCCGGGACAGGGAGACTTTACGAGCAGTACTTC. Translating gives CSAGTGRLYEQYF.

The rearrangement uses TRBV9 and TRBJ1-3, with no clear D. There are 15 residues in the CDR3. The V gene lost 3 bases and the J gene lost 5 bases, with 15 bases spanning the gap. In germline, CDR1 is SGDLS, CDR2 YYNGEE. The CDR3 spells CASSAAPGSRNTIYF. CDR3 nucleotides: TGTGCCAGCAGCGCTGCGCCCGGGTCCAGAAACACCATATATTTT. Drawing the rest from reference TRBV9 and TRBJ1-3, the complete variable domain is DSGVTQTPKHLITATGQRVTLRCSPRSGDLSVYWYQQSLDQGLQFLIQYYNGEERAKGNILERFSAQQFPDLHSELNLSSLELGDSALYFCASSAAPGSRNTIYFGEGSWLTVV.

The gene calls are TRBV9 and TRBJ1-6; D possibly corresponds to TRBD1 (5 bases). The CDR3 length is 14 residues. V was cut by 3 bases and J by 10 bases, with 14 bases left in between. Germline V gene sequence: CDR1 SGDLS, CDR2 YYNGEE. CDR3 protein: CASSASGGLSPLHF. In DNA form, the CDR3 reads TGTGCCAGCAGCGCGAGTGGGGGGTTGTCACCCCTCCACTTT.

Here the CDR3 DNA reads TGTGCCAGTGAAGACAGTTTGAACACTGAAGCTTTCTTT. It specifies CASEDSLNTEAFF. The chain links TRBV6-5 to TRBJ1-1; tentatively, D is TRBD1 (5 bases). V lost 9 bases and J lost 0, with 11 bases in between. From germline, CDR1 is MNHEY and CDR2 SVGAGI. This CDR3 is 13 amino acids long.

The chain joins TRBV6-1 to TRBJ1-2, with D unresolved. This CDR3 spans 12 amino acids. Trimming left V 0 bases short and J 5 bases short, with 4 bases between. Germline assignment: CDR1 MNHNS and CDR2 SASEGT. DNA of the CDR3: TGTGCCAGCAGTGAAGCCCAATATGGCTACACCTTC. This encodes CASSEAQYGYTF.

CDR3 in DNA: TGTGCCAGCAGACGGGGGGAGAGCAATCAGCCCCAGCATTTT. Translating gives CASRRGESNQPQHF. V is TRBV6-5 and J is TRBJ1-5; D is possibly TRBD1 (5 bases). The germline V gene has CDR1 MNHEY and CDR2 SVGAGI. V was shortened by 6 bases and J by 1 base, with 10 bases between the two germline ends. The CDR3 runs 14 residues.

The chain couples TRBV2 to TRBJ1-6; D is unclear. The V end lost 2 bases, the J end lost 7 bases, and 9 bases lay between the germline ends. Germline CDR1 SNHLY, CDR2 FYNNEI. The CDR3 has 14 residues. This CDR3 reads CASSELASNSPLHF. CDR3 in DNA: TGTGCCAGCAGTGAACTGGCTTCCAATTCACCCCTCCACTTT. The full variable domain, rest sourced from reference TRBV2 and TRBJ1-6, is EPEVTQTPSHQVTQMGQEVILRCVPISNHLYFYWYRQILGQKVEFLVSFYNNEISEKSEIFDDQFSVERPDGSNFTLKIRSTKLEDSAMYFCASSELASNSPLHFGNGTRLTVT.

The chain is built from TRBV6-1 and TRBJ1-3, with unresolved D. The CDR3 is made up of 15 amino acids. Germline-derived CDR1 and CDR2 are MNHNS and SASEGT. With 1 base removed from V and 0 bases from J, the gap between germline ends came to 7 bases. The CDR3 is CASSEGALSGNTIYF. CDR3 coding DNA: TGTGCCAGCAGTGAAGGGGCACTCTCTGGAAACACCATATATTTT.

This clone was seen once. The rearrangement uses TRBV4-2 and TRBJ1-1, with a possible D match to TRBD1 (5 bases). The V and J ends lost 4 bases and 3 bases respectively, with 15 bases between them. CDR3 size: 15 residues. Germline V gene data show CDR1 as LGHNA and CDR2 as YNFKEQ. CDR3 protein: CASSRLGTGDTEAFF. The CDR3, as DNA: TGTGCCAGCAGCCGTCTGGGGACGGGGGACACTGAAGCTTTCTTT.

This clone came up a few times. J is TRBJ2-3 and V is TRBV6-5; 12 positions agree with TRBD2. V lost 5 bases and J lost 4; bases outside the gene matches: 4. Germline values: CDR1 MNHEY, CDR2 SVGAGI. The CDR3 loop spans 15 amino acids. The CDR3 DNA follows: TGTGCCAGCAGTCTACTAGCGGGAGGATCAGATACGCAGTATTTT. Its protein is CASSLLAGGSDTQYF.

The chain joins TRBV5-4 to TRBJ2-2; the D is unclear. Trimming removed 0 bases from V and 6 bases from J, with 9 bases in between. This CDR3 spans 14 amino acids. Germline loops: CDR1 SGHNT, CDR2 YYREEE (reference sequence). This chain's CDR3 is CASSLVSGSGELFF. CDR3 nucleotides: TGTGCCAGCAGCTTGGTGTCCGGGTCCGGGGAGCTGTTTTTT. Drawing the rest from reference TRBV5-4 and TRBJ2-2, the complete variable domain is ETGVTQSPTHLIKTRGQQVTLRCSSQSGHNTVSWYQQALGQGPQFIFQYYREEENGRGNFPPRFSGLQFPNYSSELNVNALELDDSALYLCASSLVSGSGELFFGEGSRLTVL.

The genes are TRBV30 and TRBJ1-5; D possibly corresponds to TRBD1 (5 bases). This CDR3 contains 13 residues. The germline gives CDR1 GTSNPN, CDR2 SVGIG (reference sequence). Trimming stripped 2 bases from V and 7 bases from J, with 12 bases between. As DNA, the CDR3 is TGTGCCTGGAGTTGCAGGGTTGAACAGCCCCAGCATTTT. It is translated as CAWSCRVEQPQHF.

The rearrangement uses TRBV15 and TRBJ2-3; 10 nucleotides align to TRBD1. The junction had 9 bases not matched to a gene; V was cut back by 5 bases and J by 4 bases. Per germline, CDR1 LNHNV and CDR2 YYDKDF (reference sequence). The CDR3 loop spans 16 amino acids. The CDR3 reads CATSQPGQGFSDTQYF. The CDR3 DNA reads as TGTGCCACCAGCCAGCCGGGACAGGGGTTCTCAGATACGCAGTATTTT.